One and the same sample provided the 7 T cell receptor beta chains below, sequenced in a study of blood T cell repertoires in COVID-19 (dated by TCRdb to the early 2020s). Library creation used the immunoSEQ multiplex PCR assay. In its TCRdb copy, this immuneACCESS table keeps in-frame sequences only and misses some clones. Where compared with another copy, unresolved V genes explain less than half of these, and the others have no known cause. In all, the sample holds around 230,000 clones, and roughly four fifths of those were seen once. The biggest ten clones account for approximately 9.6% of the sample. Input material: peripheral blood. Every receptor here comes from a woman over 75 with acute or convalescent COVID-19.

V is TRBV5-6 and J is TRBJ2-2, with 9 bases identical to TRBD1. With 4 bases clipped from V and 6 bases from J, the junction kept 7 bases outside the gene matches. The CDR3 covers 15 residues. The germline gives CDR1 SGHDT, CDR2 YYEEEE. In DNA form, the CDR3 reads TGTGCCAGCAGCGCAGGACAGGGGTTATCCGGGGAGCTGTTTTTT. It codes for CASSAGQGLSGELFF.

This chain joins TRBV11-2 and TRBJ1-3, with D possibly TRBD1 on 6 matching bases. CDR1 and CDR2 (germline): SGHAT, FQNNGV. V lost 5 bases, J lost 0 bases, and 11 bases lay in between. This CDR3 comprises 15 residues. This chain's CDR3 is CASSPYRDSGNTIYF. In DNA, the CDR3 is TGTGCCAGCAGCCCGTACAGGGACTCTGGAAACACCATATATTTT.

CDR3 loop: CASSQDDYGYTF. The CDR3 DNA reads as TGTGCCAGCAGCCAGGATGATTATGGCTACACCTTC. The genes are TRBV12-3 or TRBV12-4 and TRBJ1-2; D remains unclear. The CDR3 contains 12 residues. V was clipped by 6 bases and J by 5 bases, with 10 bases between them.

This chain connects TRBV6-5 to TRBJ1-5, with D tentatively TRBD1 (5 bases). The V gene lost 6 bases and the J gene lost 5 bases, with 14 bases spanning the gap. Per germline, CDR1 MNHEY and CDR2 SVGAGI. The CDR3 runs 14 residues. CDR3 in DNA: TGTGCCAGCAGGGTTCAGGGTCGGGATCAGCCCCAGCATTTT. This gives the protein CASRVQGRDQPQHF.

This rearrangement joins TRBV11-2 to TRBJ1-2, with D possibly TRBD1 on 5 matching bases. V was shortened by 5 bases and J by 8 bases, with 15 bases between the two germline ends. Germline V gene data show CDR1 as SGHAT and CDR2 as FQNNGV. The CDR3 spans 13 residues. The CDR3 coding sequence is TGTGCCAGCAGCCCAGACAGCCGTTGGGGCTACACCTTC. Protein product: CASSPDSRWGYTF.

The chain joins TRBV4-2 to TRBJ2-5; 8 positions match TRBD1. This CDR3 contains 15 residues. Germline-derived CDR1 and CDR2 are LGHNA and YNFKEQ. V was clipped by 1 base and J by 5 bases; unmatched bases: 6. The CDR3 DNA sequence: TGTGCCAGCAGCCAAGTCCAAGACAGGGGCGAGACCCAGTACTTC. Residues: CASSQVQDRGETQYF.

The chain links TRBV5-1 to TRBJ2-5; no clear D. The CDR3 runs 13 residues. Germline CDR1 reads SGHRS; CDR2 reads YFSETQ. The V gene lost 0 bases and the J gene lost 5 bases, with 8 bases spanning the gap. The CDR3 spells CASSLGTRETQYF. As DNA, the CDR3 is TGCGCCAGCAGCTTGGGAACGCGGGAGACCCAGTACTTC.